Each of the 25 T cell receptor beta chains below was sequenced from the same sample in a study of human T cells and chemical hapten exposure. Each CDR3 protein gets one entry after TCRdb re-called the RACE reads with MiXCR. The profile shows 35,000 to 50,000 distinct CDR3 sequences, 9.6% of them singletons. Indicated time point: patch test 2, 6 weeks after DPC sensitization. Treatment of the sample: therapeutic diphenylcyclopropenone sensitization with weekly scalp DPC. The authors extracted total RNA from unfractionated whole blood. The sample here was whole blood, taken in connection with sensitization to the hapten diphenylcyclopropenone (DPC). These receptors all stem from a woman in her 30s with alopecia areata. Some clones in this sample may be carry-over from other donors' samples.

This clonotype has at least ten counts. The chain recombines TRBV7-2 with TRBJ2-7; 11 bases align to TRBD2. From germline, CDR1 is SGHTA and CDR2 FQGNSA. The V and J ends lost 5 bases and 2 bases, in that order; junction bases with no gene match: 5. The CDR3 extends over 15 amino acids. CDR3 loop: CASSPGTSGPYEQYF. As DNA, the CDR3 is TGTGCCAGCAGCCCCGGGACTAGCGGACCCTACGAGCAGTACTTC.

This clonotype was seen more than once but under ten times. The chain combines TRBV28 with TRBJ1-5; D is unclear. The CDR3 spans 14 residues. CDR1 and CDR2 from the germline V gene are MDHEN and SYDVKM. Trimming took 3 bases from V and 6 from J, leaving 12 bases between them. CDR3 in DNA: TGTGCCAGCAGTTTCTTTGATGGTGGTCAGCCCCAGCATTTT. Amino acid sequence: CASSFFDGGQPQHF.

This clonotype was seen ten or more times. V usage is TRBV28 and J usage is TRBJ2-1; no clear D gene. The CDR3 extends over 12 amino acids. Germline values: CDR1 MDHEN, CDR2 SYDVKM. With 6 bases removed from V and 6 bases from J, the gap between germline ends came to 9 bases. Here the CDR3 DNA reads TGTGCCAGCAGCCAAGGGCGCAATGAGCAGTTCTTC. It encodes CASSQGRNEQFF.

This clonotype appeared many times. This chain connects TRBV6-2 or TRBV6-3 to TRBJ2-3; 11 positions agree with TRBD1. Per germline, CDR1 MNHEY and CDR2 SVGEGT. With 4 bases clipped from V and 5 bases from J, the junction kept 5 bases outside the gene matches. The CDR3 covers 15 residues. The CDR3 loop is CASSFSGTGGDTQYF. CDR3 nucleotides: TGTGCCAGCAGTTTCAGCGGGACAGGGGGAGATACGCAGTATTTT.

This chain joins TRBV12-3 or TRBV12-4 and TRBJ2-1; no clear D. V lost 5 bases, J lost 3 bases, and 2 bases lay in between. This CDR3 has 11 residues. CDR3: CASSNYNEQFF. CDR3 in DNA: TGTGCCAGCAGTAACTACAATGAGCAGTTCTTC.

This clonotype was seen at least ten times. This sequence joins TRBV5-4 and TRBJ1-2, with D uncertain. CDR3 length: 13 amino acids. V dropped 0 bases and J dropped 6 bases, with 9 bases sitting between them. The V gene's germline CDR1 is SGHNT and CDR2 YYREEE (reference sequence). The CDR3 sequence is CASSLAGIHGYTF. The CDR3, as DNA: TGTGCCAGCAGCTTGGCGGGAATCCATGGCTACACCTTC.

This clonotype was detected only a few times. This chain links TRBV5-1 with TRBJ2-2; D is undetermined. The CDR3 is 16 residues long. Germline V gene lookup returns CDR1 SGHRS and CDR2 YFSETQ. The ends were cut back, 0 bases at V and 6 bases at J, with 15 bases in the middle. CDR3: CASSLEQARVAGELFF. The CDR3 DNA reads TGCGCCAGCAGCTTGGAGCAGGCACGAGTCGCCGGGGAGCTGTTTTTT.

Only a few counts were recorded for this clonotype. The V gene is TRBV28, the J gene TRBJ1-1; D is undetermined. Per the germline V gene, CDR1 is MDHEN and CDR2 is SYDVKM. The V gene lost 3 bases and the J gene lost 0 bases, with 8 bases spanning the gap. The CDR3 has 14 amino acids. For the CDR3, the DNA is TGTGCCAGCAGTTTTGGAAAGGTGAACACTGAAGCTTTCTTT. Its translation is CASSFGKVNTEAFF.

The chain has TRBV12-3 or TRBV12-4 and TRBJ2-1; weak D call: TRBD1 (6 bases). V lost 6 bases and J lost 2, with 14 bases in between. This CDR3 region has 15 residues. The CDR3 DNA reads TGTGCCAGCAGCCTGGGGGCAGGGGCCTACAATGAGCAGTTCTTC. As protein: CASSLGAGAYNEQFF.

This clonotype has a handful of counts. The rearrangement joins TRBV12-3 or TRBV12-4 to TRBJ2-7; TRBD1 aligns across 9 bases. This CDR3 has 15 residues. V was clipped by 5 bases and J by 0 bases; unmatched bases: 5. CDR3 amino acids: CASSPGTGPSYEQYF. The CDR3 DNA sequence: TGTGCCAGCAGTCCCGGGACAGGGCCCTCCTACGAGCAGTACTTC.

J is TRBJ2-1 and V is TRBV20-1; no clear D. The CDR3 is 11 residues long. Trimming left V 1 base short and J 9 bases short, with 7 bases between. CDR1 is DFQATT and CDR2 is SNEGSKA in the germline V gene (reference sequence). The CDR3 spells CSARGPTEQFF. The DNA of the CDR3 is TGCAGTGCTAGAGGACCAACTGAGCAGTTCTTC.

This clonotype was seen ten or more times. V is TRBV5-1 and J is TRBJ2-5; D might be TRBD2 (6 bases). Germline loops: CDR1 SGHRS, CDR2 YFSETQ. V gave up 4 bases and J gave up 7 bases, with 17 bases separating them. This CDR3 has 14 residues. DNA for the CDR3: TGCGCCAGCAGCCCCGGGAGCGGCGACGCGACCCAGTACTTC. Amino acid sequence: CASSPGSGDATQYF.

This clonotype came up a few times. The genes are TRBV12-3 or TRBV12-4 and TRBJ2-2, with 9 bases lining up with TRBD2. This CDR3 comprises 17 residues. The V segment lost 2 bases and the J segment 0 bases; nucleotides outside the gene matches: 4. CDR3 amino acids: CASSLQAGGANTGELFF. The CDR3 coding sequence is TGTGCCAGCAGTTTACAAGCGGGGGGCGCGAACACCGGGGAGCTGTTTTTT.

This clonotype was counted a few times. The rearrangement joins TRBV6-5 to TRBJ2-7; 9 bases are a match to TRBD1. Germline CDR1 is MNHEY and CDR2 is SVGAGI. V was pared by 0 bases and J by 4 bases, with 7 bases of the junction left unmatched. The CDR3 extends over 16 amino acids. CDR3 DNA sequence: TGTGCCAGCAGTTACTCCGGGACAGGGAGATTTTACGAGCAGTACTTC. Translation gives CASSYSGTGRFYEQYF.

This clonotype was picked up a small number of times. The V and J genes are TRBV4-3 and TRBJ2-4; a weak D match, TRBD1 (5 bases). Germline V gene lookup returns CDR1 LGHNA and CDR2 YSLEER. The CDR3 contains 14 residues. The germline V and J ends were trimmed by 0 bases and 9 bases, with 12 bases remaining between them. The CDR3 DNA sequence: TGCGCCAGCAGCCAAGATCGCAGGGTGAGCATTCAGTACTTC. Residues: CASSQDRRVSIQYF.

This chain joins TRBV27 and TRBJ2-3; 9 bases fit TRBD2. V lost 6 bases and J lost 2; bases outside the gene matches: 6. CDR3 size: 15 residues. CDR1 MNHEY and CDR2 SMNVEV come from the germline V gene (reference sequence). CDR3 in DNA: TGTGCCAGCAGCACCCTAGCGGGACCCACAGATACGCAGTATTTT. Translation: CASSTLAGPTDTQYF.

This clonotype showed up many times. This sequence joins TRBV12-3 or TRBV12-4 and TRBJ2-5, with TRBD1 as a possible D gene (5 bases). The CDR3 extends over 14 amino acids. V gave up 5 bases and J gave up 2 bases, with 12 bases separating them. CDR3 sequence reads: CASSPRTPQETQYF. CDR3 DNA sequence: TGTGCCAGCAGTCCTCGGACACCACAAGAGACCCAGTACTTC.

The rearrangement joins TRBV7-2 to TRBJ2-5; 8 bases match TRBD2. This CDR3 region has 17 residues. V was clipped by 5 bases and J by 2 bases; unmatched bases: 13. Germline V gene data show CDR1 as SGHTA and CDR2 as FQGNSA. The CDR3 region has the DNA TGTGCCAGCAGCCCCTTCCCTCGGGGGGGTATGCAAGAGACCCAGTACTTC. Translation: CASSPFPRGGMQETQYF.

This clonotype was recorded a few times. The gene calls are TRBV6-2 or TRBV6-3 and TRBJ2-1; D is possibly TRBD2 (5 bases). Per germline, CDR1 MNHEY and CDR2 SVGEGT. This CDR3 contains 14 residues. Deletions cut 6 bases from V and 8 bases from J, with 17 bases between. In DNA, the CDR3 is TGTGCCAGCAGGGACTTCGACATAAGTGATGAGCAGTTCTTC. This encodes CASRDFDISDEQFF.

On this clonotype: A much more abundant neighbour one base away suggests this may be a read error. The rearrangement joins TRBV7-9 to TRBJ2-3, with D maybe TRBD2 (6 bases). This CDR3 is built from 15 residues. V lost 6 bases and J lost 4, with 17 bases in between. Germline CDR1 and CDR2: SEHNR and FQNEAQ (reference sequence). The CDR3 region has the DNA TGTGCCAGCAGTCCGGGGGAAGGAAGCGCAGATACGCAGTATTTT. This gives the protein CASSPGEGSADTQYF.

This clonotype has at least ten counts. The chain joins TRBV7-2 to TRBJ2-5; D is possibly TRBD2 (6 bases). The germline CDR1 and CDR2 sequences are SGHTA and FQGNSA. The V end lost 2 bases, the J end lost 7 bases, and 14 bases lay between the germline ends. The CDR3 runs 14 residues. This CDR3 reads CASSLNPGDRTQYF. CDR3 DNA: TGTGCCAGCAGCTTAAATCCGGGGGACCGGACCCAGTACTTC.

Ten or more counts support this clonotype. The chain recombines TRBV29-1 with TRBJ1-1, with 9 bases matching TRBD1. CDR1 SQVTM and CDR2 ANQGSEA come from the germline V gene. V lost 8 bases, J lost 4 bases, and 2 bases stayed unmatched. This CDR3 is built from 11 residues. The CDR3 DNA follows: TGCAGCACAGGGGGCGCCACTGAAGCTTTCTTT. It translates to CSTGGATEAFF. The full variable domain, with the rest looked up from reference TRBV29-1 and TRBJ1-1, is SAVISQKPSRDICQRGTSLTIQCQVDSQVTMMFWYRQQPGQSLTLIATANQGSEATYESGFVIDKFPISRPNLTFSTLTVSNMSPEDSSIYLCSTGGATEAFFGQGTRLTVV.

The chain combines TRBV6-5 with TRBJ2-5, with D perhaps TRBD1 (5 bases). The V gene lost 6 bases and the J gene lost 5 bases, with 13 bases spanning the gap. This CDR3 has 13 amino acids. CDR1 and CDR2 from the germline V gene are MNHEY and SVGAGI. The CDR3 protein is CASRSGYWETQYF. The CDR3 DNA follows: TGTGCCAGCAGATCAGGGTACTGGGAGACCCAGTACTTC.

The sample holds many counts of this clonotype. The J gene is TRBJ1-1, the V gene TRBV18; D remains ambiguous. The V end was cut by 2 bases, the J end by 2 bases, with 6 bases between. This CDR3 has 13 amino acids. From germline, CDR1 is KGHSH and CDR2 LQKENI. The CDR3 loop reads CASSPRINTEAFF. CDR3 sequence (DNA): TGTGCCAGCTCACCAAGGATTAACACTGAAGCTTTCTTT.

This clonotype was counted only a few times. The genes are TRBV6-2 or TRBV6-3 and TRBJ2-7; no reliable D call. CDR3 length equals 12 residues. With 8 bases removed from V and 2 bases from J, the gap between germline ends came to 10 bases. Looked up from germline, CDR1 is MNHEY and CDR2 is SVGEGT. This CDR3 reads CASAKGTYEQYF. In nucleotides, the CDR3 is TGTGCCAGCGCGAAGGGTACCTACGAGCAGTACTTC.